This T cell receptor beta chain appears in the sequencing data of a study of cytomegalovirus exposure and HLA in healthy donors. The study ran its PCR with 60 Vbeta and 13 Jbeta primers. TCRdb's copy holds only in-frame clones and misses some; the assay was immunoSEQ multiplex PCR. The table has some 90,000 clones, about 76% seen once. V lost 3 bases and J lost 4, with 4 bases in between. Germline V lookup: CDR1 MDHEN, CDR2 SYDVKM. CDR3 length equals 11 residues. This clone was observed once. The sample consisted of PBMCs. The receptor's source is a woman in her sixties or seventies in good health and CMV-seropositive. V gene TRBV28 combines with J gene TRBJ2-7, with D unresolved. DNA for the CDR3: TGTGCCAGCAGTTTGAGGTACGAGCAGTACTTC. This sequence encodes CASSLRYEQYF.